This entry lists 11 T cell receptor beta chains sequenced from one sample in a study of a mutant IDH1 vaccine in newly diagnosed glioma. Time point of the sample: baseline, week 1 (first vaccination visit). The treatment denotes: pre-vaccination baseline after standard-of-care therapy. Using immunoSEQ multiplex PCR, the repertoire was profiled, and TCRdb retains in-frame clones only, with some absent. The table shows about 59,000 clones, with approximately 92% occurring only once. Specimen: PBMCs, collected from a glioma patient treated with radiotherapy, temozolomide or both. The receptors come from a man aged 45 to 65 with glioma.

In DNA, the CDR3 is TGCGCCAGCAGGGAGACAGGTGCAACTAATGAAAAACTGTTTTTT. The encoded protein is CASRETGATNEKLFF. The rearrangement links TRBV5-1 to TRBJ1-4; tentatively, D is TRBD1 (6 bases). V lost 5 bases and J 0 bases, leaving 11 bases between the germline ends. The CDR3 totals 15 residues. CDR1 is SGHRS and CDR2 is YFSETQ in the germline V gene.

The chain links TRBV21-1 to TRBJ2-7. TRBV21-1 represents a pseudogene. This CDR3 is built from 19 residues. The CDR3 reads CASSPMVANSTPWNFEQYF. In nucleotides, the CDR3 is TGTGCCAGCAGCCCGATGGTAGCCAACAGTACCCCTTGGAACTTCGAGCAGTACTTC.

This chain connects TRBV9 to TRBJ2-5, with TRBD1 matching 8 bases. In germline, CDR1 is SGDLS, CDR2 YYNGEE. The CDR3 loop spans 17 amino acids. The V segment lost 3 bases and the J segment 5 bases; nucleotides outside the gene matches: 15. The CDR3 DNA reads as TGTGCCAGCAGCGCGCCACCTTCGGACAGGGCAGGGGAGACCCAGTACTTC. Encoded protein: CASSAPPSDRAGETQYF.

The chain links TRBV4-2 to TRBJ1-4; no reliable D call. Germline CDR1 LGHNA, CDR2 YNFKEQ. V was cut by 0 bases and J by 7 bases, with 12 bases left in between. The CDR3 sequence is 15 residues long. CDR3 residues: CASSQDRALFEKLFF. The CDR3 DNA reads TGTGCCAGCAGCCAAGATCGTGCGCTTTTTGAAAAACTGTTTTTT.

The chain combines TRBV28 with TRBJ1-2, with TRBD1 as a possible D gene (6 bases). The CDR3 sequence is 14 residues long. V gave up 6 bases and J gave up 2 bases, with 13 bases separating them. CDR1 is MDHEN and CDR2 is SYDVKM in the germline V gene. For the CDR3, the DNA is TGTGCCAGCAGGCTACCAGGGACAAACTATGGCTACACCTTC. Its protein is CASRLPGTNYGYTF.

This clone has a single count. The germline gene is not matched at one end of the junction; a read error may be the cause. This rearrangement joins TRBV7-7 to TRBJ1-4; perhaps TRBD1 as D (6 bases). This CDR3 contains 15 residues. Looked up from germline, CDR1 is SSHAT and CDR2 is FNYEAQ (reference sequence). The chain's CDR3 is CASSLTEGGNEKLFF. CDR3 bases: TGTGCTAGCAGCTTAACGGAGGGGGGTAATGAAAAACTGTTTTTT.

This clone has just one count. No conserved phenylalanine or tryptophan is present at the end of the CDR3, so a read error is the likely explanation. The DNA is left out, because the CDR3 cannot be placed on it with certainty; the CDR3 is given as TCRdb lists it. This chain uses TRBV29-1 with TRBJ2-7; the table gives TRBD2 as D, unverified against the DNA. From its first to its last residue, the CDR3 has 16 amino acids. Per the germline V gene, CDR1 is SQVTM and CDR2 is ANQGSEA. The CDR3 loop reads CRLARLPQVRDRGARA.

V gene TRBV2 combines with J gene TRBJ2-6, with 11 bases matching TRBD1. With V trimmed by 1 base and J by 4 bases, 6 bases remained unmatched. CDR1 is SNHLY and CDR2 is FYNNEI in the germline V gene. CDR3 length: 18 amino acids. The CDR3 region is CASSEVGQGAAGANVLTF. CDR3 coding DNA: TGTGCCAGCAGTGAAGTAGGACAGGGGGCGGCAGGGGCCAACGTCCTGACTTTC.

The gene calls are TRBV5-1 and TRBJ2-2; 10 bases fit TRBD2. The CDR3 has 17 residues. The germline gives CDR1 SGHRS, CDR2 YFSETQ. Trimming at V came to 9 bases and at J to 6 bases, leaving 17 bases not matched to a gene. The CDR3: CATRWTSGSPGAGELFF. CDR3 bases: TGCGCCACCAGATGGACTAGCGGTTCCCCCGGGGCCGGGGAGCTGTTTTTT.

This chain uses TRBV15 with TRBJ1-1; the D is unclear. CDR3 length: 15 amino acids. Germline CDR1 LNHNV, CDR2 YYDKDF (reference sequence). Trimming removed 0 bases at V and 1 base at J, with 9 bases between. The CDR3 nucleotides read TGTGCCACCAGCAGAGATCGGGTCTCGAACACTGAAGCTTTCTTT. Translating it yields CATSRDRVSNTEAFF.

CDR3 DNA sequence: TGTGCCAGCAGAATAGACAGGGGACTCACAGATACGCAGTATTTT. Protein sequence: CASRIDRGLTDTQYF. The genes are TRBV7-6 and TRBJ2-3; 8 nucleotides line up with TRBD1. CDR3 length equals 15 residues. The V gene end was trimmed by 6 bases and the J gene end by 2 bases; junction bases not matched to a gene: 7. The germline CDR1 and CDR2 sequences are SGHVS and FNYEAQ.